This is a list of T cell receptor beta chains from one sample in a study of CD8 T cells in Susac syndrome. TCRdb redid the calling of the immunoSEQ multiplex PCR reads with MiXCR, one entry per CDR3 protein. Of roughly 120,000 distinct CDR3 sequences listed, 85% to 95% were seen once; the top ten hold roughly 0.29%. The sequencing input was CD8+ T cells from PBMCs. Receptor source: a human donor with multiple sclerosis. Both conserved end residues are part of each CDR3. D genes are given only for firm matches. Size values are once, few and many counts, or a class for expanded clones, and some rows have none.

V,size,J,D,DNA,CDR3
TRBV7-2,few,TRBJ2-3,.,TGTGCCAGCAGCTTGAGGAGAACGGGGGTTACAGATACGCAGTATTTT,CASSLRRTGVTDTQYF
TRBV28,few,TRBJ2-7,.,TGTGCCAGCAGTGAACAGGGAAAGCAGTACTTC,CASSEQGKQYF
TRBV21-1,.,TRBJ2-6,.,TGTGCCAGCAACTTATCCAGGGCTGGGGCCAACGTCCTGACTTTC,CASNLSRAGANVLTF
TRBV10-3,once,TRBJ2-2,.,TGTGCCATCGACGGAGGGTCCGGGGAGCTGTTTTTT,CAIDGGSGELFF
TRBV12-3/TRBV12-4,.,TRBJ1-2,.,TGTGCCATCGACGGACGGGGCTATGGCTACACCTTC,CAIDGRGYGYTF
TRBV5-4,.,TRBJ2-1,TRBD1,TGTGCCAGCAGCGTATCAAGGGGGCAGGGGCTGTTCTTC,CASSVSRGQGLFF
TRBV12-3/TRBV12-4,once,TRBJ2-5,TRBD2,TGTGCCAGCCGGACTAGCGAAAAAGAGACCCAGTACTTC,CASRTSEKETQYF
TRBV24-1,.,TRBJ1-5,.,TGTGCCACCAGTGATACCCGAAATCAGCCCCAGCATTTT,CATSDTRNQPQHF
TRBV7-9,.,TRBJ2-5,.,TGTGCCAGCAGCTCTACAGGTAGATCGGAGACCCAGTACTTC,CASSSTGRSETQYF
TRBV4-1,.,TRBJ2-3,.,TGCGCCAGCAGCGCAGGCCTGAGGAGCACAGATACGCAGTATTTT,CASSAGLRSTDTQYF
TRBV10-2,.,TRBJ2-1,.,TGCGCCAGCACCACAACGACAGGACCACAAAGCTCCTACAATGAGCAGTTCTTC,CASTTTTGPQSSYNEQFF
TRBV19,.,TRBJ1-1,.,TGTGCCAGTAGTACCCCAGGGCGCGGGACTGAAGCTTTCTTT,CASSTPGRGTEAFF
TRBV5-4,.,TRBJ1-1,TRBD1,TGTGCCAGCAGCCCGGGACAGATGAACACTGAAGCTTTCTTT,CASSPGQMNTEAFF
TRBV6-1,.,TRBJ2-7,TRBD1,TGTGCCAGCAGTGAAGGCCGGGACAGGGGATACGAGCAGTACTTC,CASSEGRDRGYEQYF
TRBV14,.,TRBJ2-3,TRBD2,TGTGCCAGCAGCCTTAGCGGGAAAGCAGATACGCAGTATTTT,CASSLSGKADTQYF
TRBV27,.,TRBJ1-1,.,TGTGCCAGCAGTACGGGACATTCTGAAGCTTTCTTT,CASSTGHSEAFF
TRBV30,.,TRBJ1-5,TRBD1,TGTGCCTGGAGTGTAAATGGCAGGGGGCATCAGCCCCAGCATTTT,CAWSVNGRGHQPQHF
TRBV4-2,.,TRBJ2-4,TRBD2,TGTGCCAGCAGCCAAAAAAGGCGGGGGGACATTCAGTACTTC,CASSQKRRGDIQYF
TRBV9,.,TRBJ1-1,.,TGTGCCAGCAGGGCAGGGTTGGGGAACACTGAAGCTTTCTTT,CASRAGLGNTEAFF
TRBV27,.,TRBJ2-7,.,TGTGCCAGCAGCTATAAAGGGGAATACTACGAGCAGTACTTC,CASSYKGEYYEQYF
TRBV7-3,.,TRBJ2-5,.,TGTGCCAGCAGCCCGAGGTCTAAAGAGACCCAGTACTTC,CASSPRSKETQYF
TRBV4-1,once,TRBJ2-7,TRBD1,TGCGCCAGCAGCTTACGGACAGGGAGCTCCTACGAGCAGTACTTC,CASSLRTGSSYEQYF
TRBV4-2,.,TRBJ1-5,TRBD1,TGTGCCAGCAGCCAAGACGCGACAGGGAATCAGCCCCAGCATTTT,CASSQDATGNQPQHF
TRBV5-1,once,TRBJ1-1,.,TGCGCCAGCAGCTTGGGGGCAGGTGAAGCTTTCTTT,CASSLGAGEAFF
TRBV19,.,TRBJ1-2,.,TGTGCCAGGGTAAAGAGGGACGGAGGCTACACCTTC,CARVKRDGGYTF
TRBV9,.,TRBJ2-7,TRBD2,TGTGCCAGCAGCGTAGGTTTTGGGACTAGCGGGGGGCGGGACGAGCAGTACTTC,CASSVGFGTSGGRDEQYF
TRBV7-2,.,TRBJ2-3,.,TGTGCCAGCAGCTTATTATCCAGCACAGATACGCAGTATTTT,CASSLLSSTDTQYF
TRBV11-1,.,TRBJ2-5,TRBD2,TGTGCCAGCAGCTTCGGGGGAGGGGAAGAGACCCAGTACTTC,CASSFGGGEETQYF
TRBV30,.,TRBJ2-5,.,TGTGCCTGGGGGTGGGACGAGACCCAGTACTTC,CAWGWDETQYF
TRBV7-9,.,TRBJ2-1,.,TGTGCCAGCACCACCGGGGGCGGGAGCTCGGTCAATGAGCAGTTCTTC,CASTTGGGSSVNEQFF
TRBV5-6,.,TRBJ1-3,TRBD1,TGTGCCAGCAGCTTGGGACAGGGGCGGAACACCATATATTTT,CASSLGQGRNTIYF
TRBV27,.,TRBJ1-2,.,TGTGCCAGCGCGTCGGGGGCTTATGGCTACACCTTC,CASASGAYGYTF
TRBV5-1,.,TRBJ2-7,.,TGCGCCAGCACCTTGTCCGCTGCCCCGTACGAGCAGTACTTC,CASTLSAAPYEQYF
TRBV13,.,TRBJ1-1,.,TGTGCCAGCAGCTTCCCGGGGAAGTACACTGAAGCTTTCTTT,CASSFPGKYTEAFF
TRBV10-3,.,TRBJ2-1,.,TGTGCCATACCCGAGGACTCCTACAATGAGCAGTTCTTC,CAIPEDSYNEQFF
TRBV28,.,TRBJ2-7,.,TGTGCCAGCAGTTTCGGCGAGCAGTACTTC,CASSFGEQYF
TRBV10-3,.,TRBJ2-7,.,TGTGCCATCAGTGAGTCGAGGGGATACGAGCAGTACTTC,CAISESRGYEQYF
TRBV28,.,TRBJ2-3,TRBD2,TGTGCCAGCAGTTTATCCCCCCAGGGGGATGCTAGCGGGGGGGCCCCGGATACGCAGTATTTT,CASSLSPQGDASGGAPDTQYF
TRBV6-5,.,TRBJ2-3,.,TGTGCCAGCAGTTACTCGTCTCAGGGAGGCACAGATACGCAGTATTTT,CASSYSSQGGTDTQYF
TRBV7-9,.,TRBJ2-1,TRBD2,TGTGCCAGCAGCTTAGCCGGGGGGGCCAGGGATGAGCAGTTCTTC,CASSLAGGARDEQFF